These T cell receptor beta chains were read from a single sample in a study of blood T cells in healthy people across ages. From the 5' RACE reads, TCRdb called clonotypes with MiXCR, one entry per CDR3 protein. Of under 2,000,000 distinct CDR3 sequences in the sample, around 50% were seen once. The specimen was blood. The receptors were gathered from a woman between 40 and 55 years old in good health. Each CDR3 is given with its conserved first and last residue. The D gene is left open where the match is weak. Only part of the rows carry a size: once, few, many, or a class if the clone is expanded.

TRBJ2-3	.	.	TRBV10-2	CASRGSDRSRTDTQYF	TGCGCCAGCAGGGGATCTGACAGGAGCCGCACAGATACGCAGTATTTT
TRBJ2-5	few	TRBD1	TRBV29-1	CSVGTGSYQETQYF	TGCAGCGTCGGGACAGGGTCTTACCAAGAGACCCAGTACTTC
TRBJ2-3	.	TRBD1	TRBV19	CATKDRGKTTDTQYF	TGTGCCACCAAGGACAGGGGGAAAACCACAGATACGCAGTATTTT
TRBJ2-3	few	TRBD1	TRBV4-3	CASSQGGQGASTDTQYF	TGCGCCAGCAGCCAGGGGGGACAGGGTGCTAGCACAGATACGCAGTATTTT
TRBJ2-3	few	TRBD2	TRBV4-2	CASSAHASGGMDTQYF	TGTGCCAGCAGCGCCCATGCTAGCGGGGGGATGGATACGCAGTATTTT
TRBJ1-1	.	.	TRBV7-2	CASTLVGGPGAFF	TGTGCCAGCACCCTGGTTGGGGGGCCCGGGGCTTTCTTT
TRBJ1-2	.	.	TRBV29-1	CSVERSVYGYTF	TGCAGCGTTGAACGCTCGGTCTATGGCTACACCTTC
TRBJ2-1	.	TRBD2	TRBV6-6	CASSRRAGDYNEQFF	TGTGCCAGCAGTAGGCGAGCGGGGGATTACAATGAGCAGTTCTTC
TRBJ2-6	.	TRBD1	TRBV7-2	CASSKGQGASGANVLTF	TGTGCCAGCAGCAAAGGACAGGGGGCGTCCGGGGCCAACGTCCTGACTTTC
TRBJ2-7	few	.	TRBV5-5	CASSFVPDSSYEQYF	TGTGCCAGCAGCTTCGTGCCGGACAGCTCCTACGAGCAGTACTTC
TRBJ2-3	.	TRBD2	TRBV20-1	CSARGTSGGDTDTQYF	TGCAGTGCTCGGGGGACTAGCGGGGGGGACACAGATACGCAGTATTTT
TRBJ1-4	.	.	TRBV6-5	CASGGGDEKLFF	TGTGCCAGCGGCGGTGGGGATGAAAAACTGTTTTTT
TRBJ2-5	.	.	TRBV28	CASSSAVEETQYF	TGTGCCAGCAGTTCGGCGGTAGAAGAGACCCAGTACTTC
TRBJ2-3	.	.	TRBV10-1	CASSEQASTDTQYF	TGCGCCAGCAGTGAACAGGCCAGCACAGATACGCAGTATTTT